This T cell receptor (beta chain) was identified in a study of patients and donors after allogeneic stem cell transplantation. The CDR3 contains 17 residues. V was shortened by 3 bases and J by 4 bases, with 19 bases between the two germline ends. Germline lookup yields CDR1 KGHDR and CDR2 SFDVKD. MiXCR, run by TCRdb on the RT-PCR reads, gives a single entry per CDR3 protein. The sample lists roughly 940,000 distinct CDR3 sequences, approximately 18% occurring once. The sequence was collected from a human donor who was either an allogeneic HSCT recipient or a stem cell or donor lymphocyte infusion donor (not recorded which). It is not recorded whose cells these are; they may come from a transplant donor. The specimen sequenced was blood, either unsorted or a sorted T cell fraction (not recorded which). The chain has TRBV24-1 and TRBJ2-3, with D perhaps being TRBD1 or TRBD2 (7 bases each). The CDR3 DNA is TGTGCCACCAGTGATCCTCGACAGGGTGCGGGGGCAGATACGCAGTATTTT. Residues: CATSDPRQGAGADTQYF.